This T cell receptor (beta chain) was sequenced for a study of cytomegalovirus exposure and HLA in healthy donors. Use of 60 Vbeta and 13 Jbeta primers characterized the PCR. The table came from immunoSEQ multiplex PCR; TCRdb's copy has only in-frame clones and leaves some out. The data contain around 300,000 clones, 84% of them singletons. Germline-derived CDR1 and CDR2 are SGHNT and YENEEA. With 9 bases clipped from V and 4 bases from J, the junction kept 20 bases outside the gene matches. The CDR3 contains 18 residues. The rearrangement uses TRBV11-3 and TRBJ2-3; 9 nucleotides align to TRBD1. Sequenced input: PBMCs. The sequence derives from a woman in her thirties or forties in good health and CMV-seropositive. CDR3 region: CASSPRASRGQGSDTQYF. In nucleotides, the CDR3 is TGTGCCAGTTCGCCTAGAGCCTCTCGGGGACAGGGATCAGATACGCAGTATTTT.